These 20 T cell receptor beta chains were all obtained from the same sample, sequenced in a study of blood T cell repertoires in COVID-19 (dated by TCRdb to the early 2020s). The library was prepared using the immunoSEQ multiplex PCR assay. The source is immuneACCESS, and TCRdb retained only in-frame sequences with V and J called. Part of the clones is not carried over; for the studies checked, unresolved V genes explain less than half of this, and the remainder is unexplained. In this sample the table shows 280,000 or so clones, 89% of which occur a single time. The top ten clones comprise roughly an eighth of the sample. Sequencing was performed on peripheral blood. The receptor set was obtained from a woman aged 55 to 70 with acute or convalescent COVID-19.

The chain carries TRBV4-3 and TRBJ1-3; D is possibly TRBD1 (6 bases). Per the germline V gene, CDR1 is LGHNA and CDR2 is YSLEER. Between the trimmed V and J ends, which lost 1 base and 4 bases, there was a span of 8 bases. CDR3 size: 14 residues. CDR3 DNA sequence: TGCGCCAGCAGCCAAGCCGGACAGGGAAACACCATATATTTT. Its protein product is CASSQAGQGNTIYF.

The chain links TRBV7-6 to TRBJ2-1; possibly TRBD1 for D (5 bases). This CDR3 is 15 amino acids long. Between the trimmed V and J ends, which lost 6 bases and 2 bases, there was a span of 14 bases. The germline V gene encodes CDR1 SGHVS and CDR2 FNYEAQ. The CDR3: CASSRDSGAYNEQFF. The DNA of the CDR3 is TGTGCCAGCAGTCGCGACAGTGGGGCCTACAATGAGCAGTTCTTC. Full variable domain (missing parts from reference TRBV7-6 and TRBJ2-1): GAGVSQSPRYKVTKRGQDVALRCDPISGHVSLYWYRQALGQGPEFLTYFNYEAQQDKSGLPNDRFSAERPEGSISTLTIQRTEQRDSAMYRCASSRDSGAYNEQFFGPGTRLTVL.

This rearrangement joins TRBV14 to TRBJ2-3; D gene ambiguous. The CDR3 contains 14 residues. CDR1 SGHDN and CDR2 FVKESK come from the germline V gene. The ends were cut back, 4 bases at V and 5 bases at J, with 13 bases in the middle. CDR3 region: CASSPVFVKDTQYF. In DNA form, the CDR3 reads TGTGCCAGCAGCCCAGTCTTCGTTAAAGATACGCAGTATTTT.

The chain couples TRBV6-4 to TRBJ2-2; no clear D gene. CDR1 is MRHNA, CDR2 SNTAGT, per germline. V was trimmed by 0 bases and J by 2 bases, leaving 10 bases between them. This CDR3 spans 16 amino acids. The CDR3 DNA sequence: TGTGCCAGCAGTGACTCGGCCCCGCCCAACACCGGGGAGCTGTTTTTT. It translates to CASSDSAPPNTGELFF.

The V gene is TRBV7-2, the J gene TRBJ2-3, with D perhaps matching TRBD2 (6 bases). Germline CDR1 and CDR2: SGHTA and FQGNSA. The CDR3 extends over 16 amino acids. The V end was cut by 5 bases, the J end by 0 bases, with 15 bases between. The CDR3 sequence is CASSPKRVSSTDTQYF. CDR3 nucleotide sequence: TGTGCCAGCAGCCCGAAGCGGGTCTCTAGCACAGATACGCAGTATTTT.

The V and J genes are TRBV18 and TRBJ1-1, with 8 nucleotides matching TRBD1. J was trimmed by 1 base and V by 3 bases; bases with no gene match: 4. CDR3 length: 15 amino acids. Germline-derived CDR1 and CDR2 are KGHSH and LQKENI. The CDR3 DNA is TGTGCCAGCTCACCGACAGGGGCAGCGAACACTGAAGCTTTCTTT. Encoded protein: CASSPTGAANTEAFF.

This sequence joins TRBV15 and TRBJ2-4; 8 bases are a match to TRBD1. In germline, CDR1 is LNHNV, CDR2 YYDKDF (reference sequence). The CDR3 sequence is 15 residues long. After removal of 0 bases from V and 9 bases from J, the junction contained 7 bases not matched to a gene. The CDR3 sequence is CATSREAGGLGIQYF. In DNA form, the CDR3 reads TGTGCCACCAGCAGAGAAGCAGGGGGCCTAGGCATTCAGTACTTC.

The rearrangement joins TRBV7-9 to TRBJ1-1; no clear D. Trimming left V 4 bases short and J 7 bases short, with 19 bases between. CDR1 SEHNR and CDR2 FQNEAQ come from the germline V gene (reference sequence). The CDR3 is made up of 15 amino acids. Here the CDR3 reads CASSYFQRVGGEAFF. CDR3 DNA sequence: TGTGCCAGCAGCTACTTCCAAAGGGTTGGAGGTGAAGCTTTCTTT.

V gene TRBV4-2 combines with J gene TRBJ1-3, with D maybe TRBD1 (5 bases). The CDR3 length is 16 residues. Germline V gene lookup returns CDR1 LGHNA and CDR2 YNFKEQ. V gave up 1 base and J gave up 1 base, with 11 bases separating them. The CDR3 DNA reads TGTGCCAGCAGCCAAGTAACGGGGGGGTCTGGAAACACCATATATTTT. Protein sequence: CASSQVTGGSGNTIYF.

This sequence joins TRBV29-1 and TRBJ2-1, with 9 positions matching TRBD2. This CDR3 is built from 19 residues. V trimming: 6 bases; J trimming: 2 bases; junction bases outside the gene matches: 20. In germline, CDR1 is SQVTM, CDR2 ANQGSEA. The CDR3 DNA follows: TGCAGCGTCACATACAGGACTAGCGTCGCCGAGCGTACCTACAATGAGCAGTTCTTC. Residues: CSVTYRTSVAERTYNEQFF.

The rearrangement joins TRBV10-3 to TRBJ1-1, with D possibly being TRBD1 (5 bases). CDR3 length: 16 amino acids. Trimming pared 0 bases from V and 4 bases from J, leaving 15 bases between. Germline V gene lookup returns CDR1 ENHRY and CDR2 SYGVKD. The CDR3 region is CAISESSGRLGTEAFF. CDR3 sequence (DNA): TGTGCCATCAGTGAGTCGTCAGGGAGGCTTGGCACTGAAGCTTTCTTT.

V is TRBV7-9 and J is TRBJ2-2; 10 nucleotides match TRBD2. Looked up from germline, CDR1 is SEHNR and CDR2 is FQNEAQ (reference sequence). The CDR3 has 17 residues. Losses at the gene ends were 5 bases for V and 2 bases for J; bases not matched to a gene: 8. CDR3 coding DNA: TGTGCCAGCAGCCCCTGGACTAGCGGACTAAACACCGGGGAGCTGTTTTTT. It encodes CASSPWTSGLNTGELFF.

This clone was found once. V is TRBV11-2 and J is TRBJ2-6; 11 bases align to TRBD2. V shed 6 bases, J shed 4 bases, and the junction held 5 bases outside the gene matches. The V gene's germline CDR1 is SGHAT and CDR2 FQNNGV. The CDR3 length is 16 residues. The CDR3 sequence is CASRVAGGLGANVLTF. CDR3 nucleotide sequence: TGTGCCAGCAGGGTAGCGGGGGGGCTCGGGGCCAACGTCCTGACTTTC. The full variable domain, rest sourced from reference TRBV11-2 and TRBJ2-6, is EAGVAQSPRYKIIEKRQSVAFWCNPISGHATLYWYQQILGQGPKLLIQFQNNGVVDDSQLPKDRFSAERLKGVDSTLKIQPAKLEDSAVYLCASRVAGGLGANVLTFGAGSRLTVL.

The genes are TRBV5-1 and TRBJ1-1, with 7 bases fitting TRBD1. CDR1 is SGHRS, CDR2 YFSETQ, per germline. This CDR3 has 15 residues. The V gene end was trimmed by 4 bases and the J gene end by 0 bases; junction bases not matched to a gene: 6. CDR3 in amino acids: CASSERTGMNTEAFF. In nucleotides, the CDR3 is TGCGCCAGCAGCGAGAGGACAGGAATGAACACTGAAGCTTTCTTT.

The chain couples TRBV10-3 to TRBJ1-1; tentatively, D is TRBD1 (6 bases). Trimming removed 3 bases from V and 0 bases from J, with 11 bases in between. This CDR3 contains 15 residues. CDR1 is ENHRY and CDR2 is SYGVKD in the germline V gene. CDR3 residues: CAISDLGAMNTEAFF. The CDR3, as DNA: TGTGCCATCAGTGATCTGGGGGCGATGAACACTGAAGCTTTCTTT.

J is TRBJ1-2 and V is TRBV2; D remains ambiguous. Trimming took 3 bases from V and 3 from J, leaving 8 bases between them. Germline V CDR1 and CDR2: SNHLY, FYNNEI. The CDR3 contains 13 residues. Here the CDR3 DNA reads TGTGCCAGCAGTGACCAGTCTTACTATGGCTACACCTTC. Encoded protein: CASSDQSYYGYTF.

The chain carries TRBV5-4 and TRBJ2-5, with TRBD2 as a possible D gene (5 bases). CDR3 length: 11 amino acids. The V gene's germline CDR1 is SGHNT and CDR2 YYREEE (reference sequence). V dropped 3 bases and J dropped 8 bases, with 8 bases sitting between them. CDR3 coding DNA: TGTGCCAGCAGCTCCCGGGGAACCCAGTACTTC. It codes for CASSSRGTQYF. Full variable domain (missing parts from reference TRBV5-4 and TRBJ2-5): ETGVTQSPTHLIKTRGQQVTLRCSSQSGHNTVSWYQQALGQGPQFIFQYYREEENGRGNFPPRFSGLQFPNYSSELNVNALELDDSALYLCASSSRGTQYFGPGTRLLVL.

The CDR3 DNA follows: TGTGCCAGCAGCCTGAGCGACAGGGAGGCTTCACCCCTCCACTTT. Protein: CASSLSDREASPLHF. The chain combines TRBV7-9 with TRBJ1-6, with 7 positions matching TRBD1. CDR3 length: 15 residues. With V trimmed by 5 bases and J by 9 bases, 10 bases remained unmatched. CDR1 and CDR2 from the germline V gene are SEHNR and FQNEAQ (reference sequence).

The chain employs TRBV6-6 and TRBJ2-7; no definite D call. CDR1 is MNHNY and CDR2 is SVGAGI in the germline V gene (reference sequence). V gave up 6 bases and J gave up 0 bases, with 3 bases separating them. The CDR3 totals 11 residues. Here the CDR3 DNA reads TGTGCCAGCAGGGCCTCCTACGAGCAGTACTTC. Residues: CASRASYEQYF.

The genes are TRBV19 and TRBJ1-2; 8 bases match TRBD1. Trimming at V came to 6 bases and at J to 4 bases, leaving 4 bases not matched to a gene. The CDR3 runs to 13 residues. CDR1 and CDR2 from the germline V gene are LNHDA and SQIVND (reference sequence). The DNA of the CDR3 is TGTGCCAGTAGCTCAGGGGGCACCTATGGCTACACCTTC. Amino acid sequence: CASSSGGTYGYTF.